The present T cell receptor (beta chain) was sequenced within a study of Graves' ophthalmopathy and Graves' hyperthyroidism. Study-wide background: Peripheral blood was gathered at first diagnosis, ahead of any treatment whatsoever. Study-level points and caveats: It was with 70.59% sensitivity and just under 75% specificity that the model predicted ophthalmopathy progression. Blood shared most expanded thyroid clonotypes above 0.001 frequency.

The CDR3 has 15 amino acids. Germline CDR1 reads MNHEY; CDR2 reads SMNVEV (reference sequence). V lost 5 bases and J lost 4, with 17 bases in between. Points on this clonotype: The antigen is not known.

Amplification targeted the TCR beta CDR3 regions, with RNA transcripts as the source material. An initial RT-PCR round employing HTBI primers preceded a second-round multiplex PCR. TCRdb ran MiXCR on the multiplex PCR reads and lists one entry per CDR3 protein. Of a few hundred thousand distinct CDR3 sequences listed, approximately 17% are singletons. What was sequenced was peripheral blood. The TCR comes from an adult woman with stable Graves' hyperthyroidism. This rearrangement joins TRBV27 to TRBJ1-2, with TRBD1 as a possible D gene (6 bases). The CDR3 bases are TGTGCCAGCAGTCCGACACAGGGTCTAGGCTATGGCTACACCTTC. Translating gives CASSPTQGLGYGYTF.